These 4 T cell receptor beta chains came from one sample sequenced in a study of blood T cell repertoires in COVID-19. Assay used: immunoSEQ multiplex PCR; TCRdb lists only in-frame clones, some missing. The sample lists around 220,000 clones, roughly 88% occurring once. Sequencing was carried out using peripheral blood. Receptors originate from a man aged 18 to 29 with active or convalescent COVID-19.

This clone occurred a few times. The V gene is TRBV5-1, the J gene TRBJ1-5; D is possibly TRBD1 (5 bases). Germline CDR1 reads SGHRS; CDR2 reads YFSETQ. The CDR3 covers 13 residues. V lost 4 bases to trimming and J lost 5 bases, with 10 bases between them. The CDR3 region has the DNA TGCGCCAGCAGCATCCAGGGCGATCAGCCCCAGCATTTT. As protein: CASSIQGDQPQHF.

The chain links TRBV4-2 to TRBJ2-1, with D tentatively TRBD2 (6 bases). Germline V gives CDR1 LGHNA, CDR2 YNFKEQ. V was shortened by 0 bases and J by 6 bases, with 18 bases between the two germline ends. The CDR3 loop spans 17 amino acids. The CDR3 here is CASSQEPLEGRGNEQFF. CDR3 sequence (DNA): TGTGCCAGCAGCCAAGAACCCCTAGAGGGGCGGGGCAATGAGCAGTTCTTC.

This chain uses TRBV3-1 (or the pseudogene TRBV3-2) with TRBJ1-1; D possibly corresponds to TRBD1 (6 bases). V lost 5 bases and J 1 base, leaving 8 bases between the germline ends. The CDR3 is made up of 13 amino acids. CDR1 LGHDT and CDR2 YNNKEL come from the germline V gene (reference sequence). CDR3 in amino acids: CASSSDRNTEAFF. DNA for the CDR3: TGTGCCAGCAGCTCGGACAGGAACACTGAAGCTTTCTTT.

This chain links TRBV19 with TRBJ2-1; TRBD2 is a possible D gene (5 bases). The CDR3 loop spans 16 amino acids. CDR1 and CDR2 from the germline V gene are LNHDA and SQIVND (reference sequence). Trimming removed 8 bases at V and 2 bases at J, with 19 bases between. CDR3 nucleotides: TGTGCCAGTGACCGAAGAGGGAGTAGGGCCTACAATGAGCAGTTCTTC. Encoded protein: CASDRRGSRAYNEQFF.